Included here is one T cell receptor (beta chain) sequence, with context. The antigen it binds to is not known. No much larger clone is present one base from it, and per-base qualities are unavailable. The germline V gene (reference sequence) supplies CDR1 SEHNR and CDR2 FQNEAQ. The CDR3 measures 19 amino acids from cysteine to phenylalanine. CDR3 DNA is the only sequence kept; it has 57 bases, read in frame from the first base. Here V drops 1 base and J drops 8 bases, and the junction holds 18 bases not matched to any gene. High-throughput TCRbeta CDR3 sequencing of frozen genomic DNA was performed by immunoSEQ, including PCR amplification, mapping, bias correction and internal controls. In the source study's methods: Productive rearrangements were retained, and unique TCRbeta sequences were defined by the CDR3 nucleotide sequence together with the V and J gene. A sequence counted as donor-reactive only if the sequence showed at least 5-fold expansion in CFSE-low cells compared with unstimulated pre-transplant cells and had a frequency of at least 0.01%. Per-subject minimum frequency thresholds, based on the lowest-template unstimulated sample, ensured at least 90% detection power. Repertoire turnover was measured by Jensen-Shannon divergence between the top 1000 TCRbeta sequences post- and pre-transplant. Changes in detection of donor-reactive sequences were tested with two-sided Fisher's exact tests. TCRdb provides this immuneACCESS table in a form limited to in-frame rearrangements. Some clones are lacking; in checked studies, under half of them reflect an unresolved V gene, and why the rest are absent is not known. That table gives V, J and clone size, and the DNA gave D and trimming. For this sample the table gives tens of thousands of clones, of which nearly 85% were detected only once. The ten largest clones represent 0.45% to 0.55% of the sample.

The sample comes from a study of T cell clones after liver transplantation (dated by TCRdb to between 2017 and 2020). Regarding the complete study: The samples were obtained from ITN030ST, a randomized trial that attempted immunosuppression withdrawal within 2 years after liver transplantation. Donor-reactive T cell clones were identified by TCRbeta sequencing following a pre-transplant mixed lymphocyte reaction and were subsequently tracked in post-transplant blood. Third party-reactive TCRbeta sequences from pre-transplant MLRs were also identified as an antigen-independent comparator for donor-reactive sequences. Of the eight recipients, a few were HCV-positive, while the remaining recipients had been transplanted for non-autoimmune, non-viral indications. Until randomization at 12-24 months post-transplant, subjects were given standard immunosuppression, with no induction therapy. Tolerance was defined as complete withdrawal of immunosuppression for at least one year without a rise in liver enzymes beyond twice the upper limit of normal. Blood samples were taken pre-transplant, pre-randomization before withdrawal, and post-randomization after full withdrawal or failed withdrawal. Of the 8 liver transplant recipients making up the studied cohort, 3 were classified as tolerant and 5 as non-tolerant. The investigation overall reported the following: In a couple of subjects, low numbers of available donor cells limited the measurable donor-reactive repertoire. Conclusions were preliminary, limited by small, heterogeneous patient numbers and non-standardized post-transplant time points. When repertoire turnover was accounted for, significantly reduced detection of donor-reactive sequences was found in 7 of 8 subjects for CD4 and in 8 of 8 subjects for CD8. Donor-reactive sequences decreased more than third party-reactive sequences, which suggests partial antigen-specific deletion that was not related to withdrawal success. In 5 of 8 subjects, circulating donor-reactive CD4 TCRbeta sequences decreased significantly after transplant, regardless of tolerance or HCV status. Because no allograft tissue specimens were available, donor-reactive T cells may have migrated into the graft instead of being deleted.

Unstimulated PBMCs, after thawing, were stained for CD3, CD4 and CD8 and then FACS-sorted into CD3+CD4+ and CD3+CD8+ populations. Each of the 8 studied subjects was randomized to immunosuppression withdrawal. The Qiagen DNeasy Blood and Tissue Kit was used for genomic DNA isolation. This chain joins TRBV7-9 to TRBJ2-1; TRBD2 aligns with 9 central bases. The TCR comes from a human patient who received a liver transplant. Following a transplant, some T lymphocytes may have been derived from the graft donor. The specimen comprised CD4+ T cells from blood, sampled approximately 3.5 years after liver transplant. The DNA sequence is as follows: TGTGCCAGCAGCTTAGAAAGGCGGACTAGCGATATTTGGGGGCATGAGCAGTTCTTC. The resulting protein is CASSLERRTSDIWGHEQFF. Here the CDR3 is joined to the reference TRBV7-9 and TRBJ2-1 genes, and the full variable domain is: DTGVSQNPRHKITKRGQNVTFRCDPISEHNRLYWYRQTLGQGPEFLTYFQNEAQLEKSRLLSDRFSAERPKGSFSTLEIQRTEQGDSAMYLCASSLERRTSDIWGHEQFFGPGTRLTVL.